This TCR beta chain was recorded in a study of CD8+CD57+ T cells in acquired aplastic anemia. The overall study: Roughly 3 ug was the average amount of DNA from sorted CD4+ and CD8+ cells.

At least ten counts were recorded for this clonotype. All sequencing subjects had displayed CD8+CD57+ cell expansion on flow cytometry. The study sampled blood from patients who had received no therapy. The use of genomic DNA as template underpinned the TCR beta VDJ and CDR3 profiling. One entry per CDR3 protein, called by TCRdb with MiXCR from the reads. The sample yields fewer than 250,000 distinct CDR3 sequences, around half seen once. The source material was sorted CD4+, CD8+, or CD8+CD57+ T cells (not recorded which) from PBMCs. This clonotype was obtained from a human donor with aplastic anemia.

CDR3 amino acids: CATSDGRDKPYNEQFF. In nucleotides, the CDR3 is TGTGCCACCAGTGATGGGCGGGACAAGCCCTACAATGAGCAGTTCTTC. The V call is TRBV24-1, the J call TRBJ2-1; the D gene could be TRBD1 or TRBD2 (6 bases each). The V and J ends lost 3 bases and 2 bases respectively, with 13 bases between them. Germline assignment: CDR1 KGHDR and CDR2 SFDVKD. The CDR3 extends over 16 amino acids.